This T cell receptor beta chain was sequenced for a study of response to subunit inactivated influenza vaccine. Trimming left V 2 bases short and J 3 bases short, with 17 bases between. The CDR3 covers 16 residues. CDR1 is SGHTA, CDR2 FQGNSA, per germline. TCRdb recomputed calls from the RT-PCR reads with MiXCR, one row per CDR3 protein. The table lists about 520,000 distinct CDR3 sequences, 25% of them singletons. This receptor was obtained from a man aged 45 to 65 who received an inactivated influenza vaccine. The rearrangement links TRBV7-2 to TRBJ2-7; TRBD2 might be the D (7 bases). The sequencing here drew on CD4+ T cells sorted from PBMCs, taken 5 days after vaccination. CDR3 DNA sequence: TGTGCCAGCAGCTTAAGAGGGGGGGGGGACGGCTACGAGCAGTACTTC. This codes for CASSLRGGGDGYEQYF.